The 9 T cell receptor beta chains below all came from one sample that was sequenced in a study of cytomegalovirus exposure and HLA in healthy donors. A multiplex PCR was run with 60 Vbeta primers and 13 Jbeta primers. Repertoires were generated with immunoSEQ multiplex PCR, while TCRdb's copy carries only in-frame clones and drops some. The sample yields about 140,000 clones, 60% to 80% seen once. Sequencing used PBMCs. Receptor source: a male donor in good health and CMV-seronegative.

This clone was seen more than once but under ten times. The chain joins TRBV5-6 to TRBJ2-1; 7 bases agree with TRBD2. Trimming removed 2 bases from V and 1 base from J; junction bases left unmatched: 15. Germline assignment: CDR1 SGHDT and CDR2 YYEEEE. The CDR3 totals 19 residues. The CDR3 DNA follows: TGTGCCAGCAGCTTAAGGGTTTTCCAGCGGGGACCTTCCTACAATGAGCAGTTCTTC. It yields the protein CASSLRVFQRGPSYNEQFF. The full variable domain, in which reference TRBV5-6 and TRBJ2-1 provide the parts outside the CDR3, is DAGVTQSPTHLIKTRGQQVTLRCSPKSGHDTVSWYQQALGQGPQFIFQYYEEEERQRGNFPDRFSGHQFPNYSSELNVNALLLGDSALYLCASSLRVFQRGPSYNEQFFGPGTRLTVL.

Only one count was recorded for this clone. The chain recombines TRBV27 with TRBJ1-4; 8 nucleotides match TRBD1. CDR3 length equals 16 residues. J was trimmed by 4 bases and V by 5 bases; bases with no gene match: 9. Germline V CDR1 and CDR2: MNHEY, SMNVEV (reference sequence). The CDR3 region is CASSAGGEGLNEKLFF. The CDR3 DNA sequence: TGTGCCAGCAGTGCAGGGGGCGAAGGTCTTAATGAAAAACTGTTTTTT.

The chain combines TRBV28 with TRBJ1-5, with D possibly TRBD1 on 5 matching bases. V was shortened by 2 bases and J by 4 bases, with 12 bases between the two germline ends. This CDR3 has 15 residues. Germline V gene data show CDR1 as MDHEN and CDR2 as SYDVKM. The CDR3 coding sequence is TGTGCCAGCAGTTTAAGGGGCCGGGGGAATCAGCCCCAGCATTTT. It specifies CASSLRGRGNQPQHF.

This chain uses TRBV25-1 with TRBJ1-2; 9 bases are a match to TRBD1. This CDR3 has 14 amino acids. Germline V gives CDR1 MGHDK, CDR2 SYGVNS. J was trimmed by 4 bases and V by 3 bases; bases with no gene match: 3. CDR3 loop: CASSDRDRAYGYTF. In nucleotides, the CDR3 is TGTGCCAGCAGTGATCGGGACAGGGCCTATGGCTACACCTTC.

The chain is built from TRBV7-9 and TRBJ1-3; D is undetermined. The CDR3 covers 15 residues. The V end lost 1 base, the J end lost 0 bases, and 7 bases lay between the germline ends. Germline CDR1 reads SEHNR; CDR2 reads FQNEAQ (reference sequence). In DNA form, the CDR3 reads TGTGCCAGCAGCTTAGAGCAAAGCTCTGGAAACACCATATATTTT. Translating gives CASSLEQSSGNTIYF.

The chain uses TRBV7-3 and TRBJ2-3; 10 nucleotides agree with TRBD2. CDR3 length: 16 amino acids. The V gene's germline CDR1 is SGHTA and CDR2 FQGTGA. Unmatched junction bases numbered 2, after V lost 0 bases and J lost 2 bases. This CDR3 reads CASSLTSGGFTDTQYF. The CDR3 DNA follows: TGTGCCAGCAGCTTAACTAGCGGGGGGTTCACAGATACGCAGTATTTT.

J is TRBJ1-2 and V is TRBV18; D is uncertain. Germline-derived CDR1 and CDR2 are KGHSH and LQKENI. Trimming took 8 bases from V and 0 from J, leaving 19 bases between them. The CDR3 contains 16 residues. CDR3 sequence (DNA): TGTGCCAGCCAACTTGAGGACGGGAAGACTAACTATGGCTACACCTTC. Its protein is CASQLEDGKTNYGYTF. Combining the CDR3 with reference TRBV18 and TRBJ1-2 gives the whole variable domain NAGVMQNPRHLVRRRGQEARLRCSPMKGHSHVYWYRQLPEEGLKFMVYLQKENIIDESGMPKERFSAEFPKEGPSILRIQQVVRGDSAAYFCASQLEDGKTNYGYTFGSGTRLTVV.

The chain uses TRBV28 and TRBJ2-7; 7 bases agree with TRBD2. The CDR3 is 14 amino acids. Germline lookup yields CDR1 MDHEN and CDR2 SYDVKM. Trimming cost V 6 bases and J 5 bases; bases outside gene matches: 10. This CDR3 is CASSPAGESHEQYF. The CDR3 DNA reads as TGTGCCAGCAGCCCGGCGGGGGAATCCCACGAGCAGTACTTC.

V is TRBV4-3 and J is TRBJ2-2, with 7 bases identical to TRBD1. Trimming cost V 2 bases and J 7 bases; bases outside gene matches: 13. Per germline, CDR1 LGHNA and CDR2 YSLEER. CDR3 size: 17 residues. DNA of the CDR3: TGCGCCAGCAGCCAATCTCAAACAGGGGACACCCTCGGGGAGCTGTTTTTT. It codes for CASSQSQTGDTLGELFF.